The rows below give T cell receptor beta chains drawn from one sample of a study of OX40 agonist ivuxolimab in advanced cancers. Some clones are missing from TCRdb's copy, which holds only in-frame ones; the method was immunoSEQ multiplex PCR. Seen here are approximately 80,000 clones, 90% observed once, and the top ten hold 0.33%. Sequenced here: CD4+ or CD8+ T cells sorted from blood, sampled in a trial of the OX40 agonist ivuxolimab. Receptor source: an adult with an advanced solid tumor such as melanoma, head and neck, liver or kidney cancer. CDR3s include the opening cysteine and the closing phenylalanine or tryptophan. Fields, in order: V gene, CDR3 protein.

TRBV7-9,CASSPLAGGPWNEQFF
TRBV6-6,CASSYPEVGAGNTIYF
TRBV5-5,CASSLHSRNEQFF
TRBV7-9,CASSKDRLNIQYF
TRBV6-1,CASSEYDLLAKNIQYF
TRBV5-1,CASSPSMNTEAFF
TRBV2,CASSELGRGNYGYTF
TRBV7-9,CASSQEDGDNYGYTF
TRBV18,CASSVGSTEAFF
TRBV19,CASSPQSGTGQETQYF
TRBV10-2,CASSKGRTTDTQYF
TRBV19,CASGGGQYGNTIYF
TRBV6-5,CASSGGALETQYF
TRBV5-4,CASSLYSGGPPSTDTQYF
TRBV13,CASSSRGAYGYTF
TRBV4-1,CASSQVSSGGETQYF
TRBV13,CASRTRRQETEAFF
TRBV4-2,CASSLRDSDPGQFF
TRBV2,CASKGLAPYNEQFF
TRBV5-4,CASSYRGGGGNTIYF
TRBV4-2,CASSQGAEAFF
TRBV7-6,CASSPSEGGEAFF
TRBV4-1,CASSQGAITDTQYF
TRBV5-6,CASSRHYGYTF
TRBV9,CASSVGGRGRTEAFF
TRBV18,CASSPGGGGQPQHF
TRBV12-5,CASGLSGGYNEQFF
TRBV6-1,CASSAPGEPEAFF
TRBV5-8,CASSLHNEQFF
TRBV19,CASRFNRDGQPQHF
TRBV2,CASSSGQNTEAFF
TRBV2,CASSGQGAQAPLHF
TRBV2,CASSATSGGNNEQFF
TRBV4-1,CASSQAVFEKLFF
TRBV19,CASTLQGSQTQYF
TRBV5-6,CASSLSAQWNTGELFF
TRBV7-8,CASSPPRRLAGNTGELFF
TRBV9,CASSGNSGTAADTQYF
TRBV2,CASAEEDRVKDEQFF
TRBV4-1,CASSKGPRGARTDTQYF
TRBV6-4,CASAPEGGGGAFF
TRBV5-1,CASSPGQGITDTQYF
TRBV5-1,CASSLQGGGANVLTF
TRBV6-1,CASSVDGYTF
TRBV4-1,CASSQGGLGATPNEQFF
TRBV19,CASRRGRNQPQHF
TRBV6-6,CASSPGQGVGYTF
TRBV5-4,CASDPGARGANVLTF
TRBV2,CASSRDSGNTIYF
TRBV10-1,CASSDAPLYWQFF
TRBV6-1,CATAGGRSNQPQHF
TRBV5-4,CASSLKTDYNEQFF
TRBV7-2,CASSLAEGLSGNTIYF
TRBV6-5,CASSGENTIYF
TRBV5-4,CASSLAGLTMNTEAFF
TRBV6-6,CASASAGLADTQYF
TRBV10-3,CAISWGDNQPQHF
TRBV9,CASSVADRVTGELFF
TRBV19,CASSIQSSGNTIYF